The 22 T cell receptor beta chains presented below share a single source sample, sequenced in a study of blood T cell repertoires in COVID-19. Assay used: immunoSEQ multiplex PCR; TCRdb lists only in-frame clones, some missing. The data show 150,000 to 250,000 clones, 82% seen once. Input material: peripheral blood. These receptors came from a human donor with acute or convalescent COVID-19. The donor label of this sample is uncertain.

This CDR3 reads CAWSLQGPYEQYF. The CDR3 DNA reads as TGTGCCTGGAGCTTACAGGGACCCTACGAGCAGTACTTC. The V call is TRBV30, the J call TRBJ2-7; possibly TRBD1 for D (6 bases). Trimming shortened V by 3 bases and J by 2 bases, and 11 bases separated the two germline ends. CDR3 size: 13 residues. The germline V gene encodes CDR1 GTSNPN and CDR2 SVGIG (reference sequence).

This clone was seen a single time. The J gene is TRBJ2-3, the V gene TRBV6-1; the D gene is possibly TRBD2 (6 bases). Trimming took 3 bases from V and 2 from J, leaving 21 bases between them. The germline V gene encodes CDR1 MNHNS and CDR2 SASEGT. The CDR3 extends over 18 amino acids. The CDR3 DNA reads TGTGCCAGCAGTGACCGGGCTGTACCGGGAGTCTACACAGATACGCAGTATTTT. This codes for CASSDRAVPGVYTDTQYF.

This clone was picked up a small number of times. Here the CDR3 reads CASSRSGSSYEQYF. CDR3 bases: TGTGCCAGCAGCCGAAGCGGGAGTTCCTACGAGCAGTACTTC. The chain combines TRBV11-2 with TRBJ2-7, with 8 bases matching TRBD2. The CDR3 contains 14 residues. CDR1 is SGHAT and CDR2 is FQNNGV in the germline V gene. The ends lost 5 bases at V and 1 base at J; junction bases unmatched: 4.

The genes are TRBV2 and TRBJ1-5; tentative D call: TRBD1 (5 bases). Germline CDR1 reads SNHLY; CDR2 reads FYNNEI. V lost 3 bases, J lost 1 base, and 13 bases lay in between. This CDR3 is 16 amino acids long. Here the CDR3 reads CASSDPDSPSNQPQHF. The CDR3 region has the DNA TGTGCCAGCAGTGATCCCGACAGTCCAAGCAATCAGCCCCAGCATTTT. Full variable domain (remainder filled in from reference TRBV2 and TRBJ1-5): EPEVTQTPSHQVTQMGQEVILRCVPISNHLYFYWYRQILGQKVEFLVSFYNNEISEKSEIFDDQFSVERPDGSNFTLKIRSTKLEDSAMYFCASSDPDSPSNQPQHFGDGTRLSIL.

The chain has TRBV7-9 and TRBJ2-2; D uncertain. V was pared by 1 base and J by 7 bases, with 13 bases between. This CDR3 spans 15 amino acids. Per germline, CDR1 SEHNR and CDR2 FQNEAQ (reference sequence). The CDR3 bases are TGTGCCAGCAGCTTAGGAAAGCCGTACGGCGGGGAGCTGTTTTTT. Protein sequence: CASSLGKPYGGELFF.

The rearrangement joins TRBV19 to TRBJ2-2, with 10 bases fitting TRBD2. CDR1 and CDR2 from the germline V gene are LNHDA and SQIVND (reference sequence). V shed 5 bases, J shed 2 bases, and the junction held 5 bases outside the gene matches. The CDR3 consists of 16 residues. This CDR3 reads CASSHLAGVNTGELFF. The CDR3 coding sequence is TGTGCCAGTAGTCACCTAGCGGGAGTCAACACCGGGGAGCTGTTTTTT.

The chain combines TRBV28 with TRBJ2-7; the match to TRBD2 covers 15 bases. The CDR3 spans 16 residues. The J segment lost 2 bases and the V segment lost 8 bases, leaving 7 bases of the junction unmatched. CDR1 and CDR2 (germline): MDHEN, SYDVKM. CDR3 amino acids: CASRRGLAGGTYEQYF. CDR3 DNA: TGTGCCAGCCGTCGGGGACTAGCGGGGGGTACCTACGAGCAGTACTTC.

The CDR3 DNA is TGTGCCAGCAGCCCCAGGACTAGCGTGACCTACGAGCAGTACTTC. It translates to CASSPRTSVTYEQYF. The chain joins TRBV7-2 to TRBJ2-7, with TRBD2 matching 9 bases. The germline gives CDR1 SGHTA, CDR2 FQGNSA. This CDR3 contains 15 residues. The trim removed 5 bases at V and 2 bases at J, leaving 7 bases unmatched.

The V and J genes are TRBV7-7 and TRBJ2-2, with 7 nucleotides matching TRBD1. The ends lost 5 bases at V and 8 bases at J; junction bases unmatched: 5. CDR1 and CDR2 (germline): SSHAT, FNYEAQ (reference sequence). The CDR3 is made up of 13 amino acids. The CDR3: CASSRQGPGELFF. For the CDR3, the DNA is TGTGCCAGCAGCCGACAGGGACCGGGGGAGCTGTTTTTT. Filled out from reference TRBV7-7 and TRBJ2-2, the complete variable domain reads GAGVSQSPRYKVTKRGQDVTLRCDPISSHATLYWYQQALGQGPEFLTYFNYEAQPDKSGLPSDRFSAERPEGSISTLTIQRTEQRDSAMYRCASSRQGPGELFFGEGSRLTVL.

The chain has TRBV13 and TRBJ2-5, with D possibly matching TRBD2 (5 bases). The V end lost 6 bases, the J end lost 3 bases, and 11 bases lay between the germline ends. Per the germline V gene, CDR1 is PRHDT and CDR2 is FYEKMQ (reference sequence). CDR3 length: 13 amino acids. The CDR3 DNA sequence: TGTGCCAGCAGGGTACGGGAAGAAGAGACCCAGTACTTC. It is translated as CASRVREEETQYF.

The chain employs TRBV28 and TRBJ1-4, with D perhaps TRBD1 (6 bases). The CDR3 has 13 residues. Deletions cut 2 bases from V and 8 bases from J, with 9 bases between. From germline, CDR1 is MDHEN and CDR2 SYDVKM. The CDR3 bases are TGTGCCAGCAGTTTAGGGACACCAGAAAAACTGTTTTTT. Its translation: CASSLGTPEKLFF.

The CDR3 region is CSVGTGSTDTQYF. CDR3 nucleotide sequence: TGCAGCGTTGGGACAGGGAGCACAGATACGCAGTATTTT. This chain uses TRBV29-1 with TRBJ2-3; 8 nucleotides align to TRBD1. Germline V CDR1 and CDR2: SQVTM, ANQGSEA. V shed 4 bases and J 0 bases; nucleotides not matched to a gene: 0. The CDR3 spans 13 residues.

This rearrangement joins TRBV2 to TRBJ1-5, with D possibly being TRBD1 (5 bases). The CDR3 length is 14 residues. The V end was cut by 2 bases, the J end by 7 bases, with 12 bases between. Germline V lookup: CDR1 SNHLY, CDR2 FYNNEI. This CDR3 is CASSELGGGQPQHF. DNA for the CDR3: TGTGCCAGCAGTGAACTAGGCGGGGGACAGCCCCAGCATTTT. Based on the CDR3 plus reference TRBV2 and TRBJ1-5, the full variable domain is EPEVTQTPSHQVTQMGQEVILRCVPISNHLYFYWYRQILGQKVEFLVSFYNNEISEKSEIFDDQFSVERPDGSNFTLKIRSTKLEDSAMYFCASSELGGGQPQHFGDGTRLSIL.

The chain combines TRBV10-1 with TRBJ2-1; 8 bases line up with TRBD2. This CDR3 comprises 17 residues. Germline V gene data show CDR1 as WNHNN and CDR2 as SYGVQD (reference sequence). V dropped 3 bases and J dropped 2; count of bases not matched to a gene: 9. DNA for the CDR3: TGCGCCAGCAGTGAAACCCTTAGCGGGACCACCTACAATGAGCAGTTCTTC. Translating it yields CASSETLSGTTYNEQFF.

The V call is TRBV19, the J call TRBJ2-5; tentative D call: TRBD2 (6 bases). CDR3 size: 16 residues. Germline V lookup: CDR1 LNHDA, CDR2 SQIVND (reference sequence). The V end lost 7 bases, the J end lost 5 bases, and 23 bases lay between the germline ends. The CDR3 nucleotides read TGTGCCAGTACACAAGAACCGGGACCCGGAGGGGAGACCCAGTACTTC. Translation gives CASTQEPGPGGETQYF.

CDR3 loop: CASSSTLGTSSYNEQFF. The CDR3 DNA reads TGTGCCAGCAGCTCGACGCTAGGGACAAGTTCCTACAATGAGCAGTTCTTC. The rearrangement links TRBV5-6 to TRBJ2-1; D might be TRBD1 (6 bases). This CDR3 spans 17 amino acids. From germline, CDR1 is SGHDT and CDR2 YYEEEE. The V and J ends lost 3 bases and 1 base respectively, with 17 bases between them.

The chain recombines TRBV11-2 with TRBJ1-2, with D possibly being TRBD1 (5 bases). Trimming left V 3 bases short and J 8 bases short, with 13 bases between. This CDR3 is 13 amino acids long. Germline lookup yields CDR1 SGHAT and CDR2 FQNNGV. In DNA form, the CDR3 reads TGTGCCAGCAGCTTGGGAGGACATCGAGGCTACACCTTC. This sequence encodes CASSLGGHRGYTF.

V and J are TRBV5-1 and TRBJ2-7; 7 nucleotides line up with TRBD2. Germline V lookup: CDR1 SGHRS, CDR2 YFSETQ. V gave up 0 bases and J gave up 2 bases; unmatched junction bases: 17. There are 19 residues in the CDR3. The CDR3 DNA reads TGCGCCAGCAGCTTGGTCGGGTCTGCTGGCGGGAGAGGGACCTACGAGCAGTACTTC. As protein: CASSLVGSAGGRGTYEQYF.

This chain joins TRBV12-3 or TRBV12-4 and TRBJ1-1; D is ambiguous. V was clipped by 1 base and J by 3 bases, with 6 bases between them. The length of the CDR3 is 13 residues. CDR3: CASSLGEDTEAFF. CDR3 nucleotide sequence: TGTGCCAGCAGTTTAGGGGAGGACACTGAAGCTTTCTTT.

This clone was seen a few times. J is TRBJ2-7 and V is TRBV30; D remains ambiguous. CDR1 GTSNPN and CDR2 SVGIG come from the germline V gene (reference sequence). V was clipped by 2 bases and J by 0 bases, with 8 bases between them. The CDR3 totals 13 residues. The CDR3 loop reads CAWSTEFSYEQYF. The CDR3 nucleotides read TGTGCCTGGAGTACAGAATTCTCCTACGAGCAGTACTTC.

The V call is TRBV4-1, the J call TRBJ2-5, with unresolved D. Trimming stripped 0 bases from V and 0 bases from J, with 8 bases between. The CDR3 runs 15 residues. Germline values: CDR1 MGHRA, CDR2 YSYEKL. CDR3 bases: TGCGCCAGCAGCCAAGACAGAGGCGACCAAGAGACCCAGTACTTC. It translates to CASSQDRGDQETQYF.

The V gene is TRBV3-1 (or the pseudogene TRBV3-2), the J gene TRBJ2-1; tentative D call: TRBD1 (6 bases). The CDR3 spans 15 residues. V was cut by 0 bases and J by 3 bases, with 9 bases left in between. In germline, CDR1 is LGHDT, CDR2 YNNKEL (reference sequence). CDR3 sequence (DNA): TGTGCCAGCAGCCAAGAGGACAGATTCTACAATGAGCAGTTCTTC. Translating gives CASSQEDRFYNEQFF.